The subject of this entry is one T cell receptor (beta chain). Germline assignment: CDR1 LNHDA and CDR2 SQIVND (reference sequence). V dropped 3 bases and J dropped 5 bases, with 20 bases sitting between them. The CDR3 is 17 residues long. Alongside a J-beta primer mix, a sample-barcoded 5' primer served in a second PCR lasting about 7 to 12 cycles. From the 5' RACE reads, TCRdb called clonotypes with MiXCR, one entry per CDR3 protein. The top ten clones hold less than 25% of a sample with about 720,000 distinct CDR3 sequences, approximately 21% of them seen once. The data were taken from a study of blood T cells in healthy people across ages. Study in general: Per two T cells, template switching captured roughly one barcoded beta molecule.

The sequence came from a man in his 70s in good health. The chain joins TRBV19 to TRBJ2-1; D remains unclear. The sequenced material came from blood. Here the CDR3 DNA reads TGTGCCAGTAGTATTCTGGACGGCGTCAGGATGGACAATGAGCAGTTCTTC. This translates into CASSILDGVRMDNEQFF.